This entry is about one T cell receptor (beta chain). The RNA input was roughly 0.5 to 1 ug, and it was reverse transcribed with random hexamers. TCRdb re-called the immunoSEQ multiplex PCR reads through MiXCR, storing one row per CDR3 protein. This sample has 170,000 or so distinct CDR3 sequences; approximately 95% occur once, and the top ten carry about 0.13%. These data belong to a study of CD8 T cells in Susac syndrome. Study overall: At the time their blood was drawn, patients with Susac syndrome were either therapy-naive, on corticosteroids (with some of them also receiving intravenous immunoglobulin), or on intravenous immunoglobulin alone.

Germline CDR1 reads SGHTA; CDR2 reads FQGNSA. Unmatched junction bases numbered 8, after V lost 6 bases and J lost 4 bases. This CDR3 spans 15 amino acids. The TCR was taken from a human donor with Susac syndrome. The sequencing input was CD4+ T cells from PBMCs. The V gene is TRBV7-2, the J gene TRBJ2-1; 8 positions match TRBD2. The CDR3 DNA follows: TGTGCCAGCAGGCTAGGCACTAGCGGATACAATGAGCAGTTCTTC. Its translation: CASRLGTSGYNEQFF.